This T cell receptor beta chain originates from a study of T cells in Graves' hyperthyroidism and ophthalmopathy. The sample holds many counts of this clonotype. Its antigen is as yet unknown. Study findings and constraints: Most clonotypes that expanded in the thyroid above 0.001 also showed up in blood.

The CDR3 is 13 amino acids. Between the trimmed V and J ends, which lost 6 bases and 7 bases, there was a span of 13 bases. Germline lookup yields CDR1 MNHNS and CDR2 SASEGT. From RNA transcripts, TCR beta CDR3 regions were amplified. When the TCR CDR3 underwent first-round RT-PCR, the HTBI primer set was used. One entry per CDR3 protein results from TCRdb running MiXCR on the multiplex PCR reads. Seen here are around 180,000 distinct CDR3 sequences, about a sixth observed once, and the top ten hold 29%. Input material: blood. This clonotype was sampled from a woman aged 50 to 60 with Graves' hyperthyroidism. This chain uses TRBV6-1 with TRBJ2-1; the D gene could be TRBD1 or TRBD2 (5 bases each). The CDR3 sequence: CASSRDRPNEQFF. The CDR3 nucleotides read TGTGCCAGCAGCCGGGACCGCCCGAATGAGCAGTTCTTC.